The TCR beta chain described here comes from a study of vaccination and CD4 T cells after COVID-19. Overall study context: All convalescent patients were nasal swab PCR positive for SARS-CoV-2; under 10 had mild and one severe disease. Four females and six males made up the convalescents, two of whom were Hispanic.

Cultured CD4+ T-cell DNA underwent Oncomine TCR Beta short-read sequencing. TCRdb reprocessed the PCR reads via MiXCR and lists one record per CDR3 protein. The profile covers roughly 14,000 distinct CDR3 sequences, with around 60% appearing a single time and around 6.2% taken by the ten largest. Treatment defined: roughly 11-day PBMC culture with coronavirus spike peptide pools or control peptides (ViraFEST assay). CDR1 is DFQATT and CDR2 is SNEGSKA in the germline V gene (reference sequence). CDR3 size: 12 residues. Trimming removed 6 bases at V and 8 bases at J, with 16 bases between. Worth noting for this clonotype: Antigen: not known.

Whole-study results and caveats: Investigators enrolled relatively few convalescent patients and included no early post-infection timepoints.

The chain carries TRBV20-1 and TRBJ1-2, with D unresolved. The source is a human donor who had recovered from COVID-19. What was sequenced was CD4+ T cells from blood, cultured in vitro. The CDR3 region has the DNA TGCAGTGCCCCCGATTTGGTCACAGGCTACACCTTC. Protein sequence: CSAPDLVTGYTF.